This is a list of T cell receptor beta chains from one sample in a study of blood T cell repertoires in COVID-19. Measured with immunoSEQ multiplex PCR; TCRdb has only the in-frame clones, and not every one. The sample consists of approximately 40,000 clones, 85% to 90% of them appearing once. The sequencing input was peripheral blood. The receptor source for this set is a man between 45 and 60 years old in a cohort sampled during active COVID-19. Each CDR3 is given with its conserved first and last residue. The D gene is left open where the match is weak. Clone sizes are given selectively: once, few, many, or a class where the clone is expanded.

D | J | size | V | DNA | CDR3
TRBD2 | TRBJ2-3 | . | TRBV7-9 | TGTGCCAGCAGCCCACCCTTAGCGGGAGGGCCTCGGGATACGCAGTATTTT | CASSPPLAGGPRDTQYF
. | TRBJ1-1 | . | TRBV18 | TGTGCCAGCTCACCGTCAGGGGAGAACACTGAAGCTTTCTTT | CASSPSGENTEAFF
. | TRBJ2-3 | . | TRBV7-6 | TGTGCCAGCAGCTCCAGACTCTCTAGCACAGATACGCAGTATTTT | CASSSRLSSTDTQYF
. | TRBJ1-2 | . | TRBV30 | TGTGCCTGGAGTGTATCTCTGGCAGGTCCGATCCTCTTC | CAWSVSLAGPILF
. | TRBJ2-2 | . | TRBV7-3 | TGTGCCAGCAGCTTAAACGCGGTGCCCGGGGAGCTGTTTTTT | CASSLNAVPGELFF
. | TRBJ1-2 | . | TRBV7-8 | TGTGCCAGCAGCTTCCTATCGGGAACTAACTATGGCTACACCTTC | CASSFLSGTNYGYTF
TRBD2 | TRBJ2-3 | . | TRBV29-1 | TGCAGCGTTGAAGATGAACTAGCGGGGGGGCAAGATACGCAGTATTTT | CSVEDELAGGQDTQYF
TRBD2 | TRBJ2-2 | . | TRBV19 | TGTGCCAGTAGTTCCAGCGGGAGGAAAACCGGGGAGCTGTTTTTT | CASSSSGRKTGELFF
TRBD2 | TRBJ2-3 | . | TRBV7-6 | TGTGCCAGCAGCGTCGACTTGACTAGCGGGGGGGCGGATACGCAGTATTTT | CASSVDLTSGGADTQYF
TRBD1 | TRBJ2-4 | . | TRBV18 | TGTGCCAGCTCACGAGGGGGCACAGGGACAGCCAAAAACATTCAGTACTTC | CASSRGGTGTAKNIQYF
TRBD1 | TRBJ2-1 | . | TRBV24-1 | TGTGCCACCAGTGACTCAACCGGGACAGGGCCCTCCCGCTCCTACAATGAGCAGTTCTTC | CATSDSTGTGPSRSYNEQFF
TRBD1 | TRBJ1-4 | . | TRBV18 | TGTGCCAGCTCACCAACAGGGGGATCGGGTGAAAAACTGTTTTTT | CASSPTGGSGEKLFF
TRBD2 | TRBJ2-1 | . | TRBV7-6 | TGTGCCAGCAGCCCCAATAGCGGGAGGACCCATGAGCAGTTCTTC | CASSPNSGRTHEQFF
TRBD2 | TRBJ2-5 | . | TRBV7-3 | TGTGCCAGCAGCCCGGTAGCGGGGGCCCCTGAGACCCAGTACTTC | CASSPVAGAPETQYF
. | TRBJ1-2 | . | TRBV5-4 | TGTGCCAGCAGCTTTGGCACAACCTACTATGGCTACACCTTC | CASSFGTTYYGYTF
. | TRBJ1-1 | . | TRBV18 | TGTGCCAGCTCAGCCCAGGGTCCCACTGAAGCTTTCTTT | CASSAQGPTEAFF
TRBD1 | TRBJ2-7 | . | TRBV6-5 | TGTGCCAGCAGTTACTCGGGGACAGGGTTTGACGAGCAGTACTTC | CASSYSGTGFDEQYF
. | TRBJ1-2 | once | TRBV3-1/TRBV3-2 | TGTGCCAGCAGCCAAGGCCCGACAGGAGGCTACACCTTC | CASSQGPTGGYTF
. | TRBJ2-5 | once | TRBV3-1/TRBV3-2 | TGTGCCAGCAGCCAAACCCCGGGGGTCCAGAACTTC | CASSQTPGVQNF
. | TRBJ2-1 | . | TRBV5-1 | TGCGCCAGCAGCTTAGGTATGGCAGGCGGGTACTACAATGAGCAGTTCTTC | CASSLGMAGGYYNEQFF
. | TRBJ2-2 | . | TRBV14 | TGTGCCAGCAGCCAAGATTTATCTGGGGGGATCGTCGCCGGGGAGCTGTTTTTT | CASSQDLSGGIVAGELFF
TRBD1 | TRBJ2-1 | . | TRBV24-1 | TGTGCCACCAGTGACCCCCCCGGGACAGGCTCCAATGAGCAGTTCTTC | CATSDPPGTGSNEQFF
. | TRBJ2-1 | . | TRBV24-1 | TGTGCCACCAGTGAGATGGAGAGCTCCTACAATGAGCAGTTCTTC | CATSEMESSYNEQFF
TRBD1 | TRBJ2-2 | . | TRBV5-1 | TGCGCCAGCAGCTGGACAGGTTCGGATGAGGAGCTGTTTTTT | CASSWTGSDEELFF
. | TRBJ1-1 | . | TRBV11-3 | TGTGCCAGCAGCGGAGGAGGCGGGAACACTGAAGCTTTCTTT | CASSGGGGNTEAFF
TRBD1 | TRBJ1-5 | . | TRBV15 | TGTGCCACCAGCAGGACAGGGAGCCAGCCCCAGCATTTT | CATSRTGSQPQHF
. | TRBJ2-2 | . | TRBV29-1 | TGCAGCGTTGACAGGGTGGGCACCGGGGAGCTGTTTTTT | CSVDRVGTGELFF
. | TRBJ1-5 | . | TRBV21-1 | TGTGCCAGCAGCAAATCTCATGAGACAGGCGGCAGCAATCAGCCCCAGCATTTT | CASSKSHETGGSNQPQHF
TRBD2 | TRBJ2-3 | . | TRBV6-4 | TGTGCCAGCAGTGATCGAGCGGGAGGGCCTGGGGATACGCAGTATTTT | CASSDRAGGPGDTQYF
. | TRBJ1-1 | . | TRBV9 | TGTGCCAGCAGCCCCCGCCAGGCAGAGGAGGGCACTGAAGCTTTCTTT | CASSPRQAEEGTEAFF
TRBD2 | TRBJ2-1 | . | TRBV14 | TGTGCCAGCAGCCAATTCCGGGGGGCCTACAATGAGCAGTTCTTC | CASSQFRGAYNEQFF
TRBD1 | TRBJ1-5 | . | TRBV24-1 | TGTGCCACCAGTGACCCGACAGGGGGGGATGTTCAGCCCCAGCATTTT | CATSDPTGGDVQPQHF
. | TRBJ2-2 | few | TRBV6-5 | TGTGCCAGCACCCGGGGTCCGGTACGCGCCGGGGAGCTGTTTTTT | CASTRGPVRAGELFF
. | TRBJ1-2 | once | TRBV25-1 | TGTGCCAGCAGTGCCTCGGCACGGGGGGTTTATGGCTACACCTTC | CASSASARGVYGYTF
TRBD1 | TRBJ2-3 | . | TRBV6-5 | TGTGCCAGCAGCATAGCCGGGACAGGGGGGGATACGCAGTATTTT | CASSIAGTGGDTQYF
. | TRBJ2-1 | . | TRBV19 | TGTGCCAGTAGTCCACGAGGGGGTCTCACCTACAATGAGCAGTTCTTC | CASSPRGGLTYNEQFF
TRBD1 | TRBJ2-3 | . | TRBV7-9 | TGTGCCAGCAGCTTCCGGACAGGGCACGGTACAGATACGCAGTATTTT | CASSFRTGHGTDTQYF
. | TRBJ1-4 | . | TRBV5-1 | TGCGCCAGCAGCTCAGGTGCCGGTACAGGGTGGGGGTCTCGGGAAAAACTGTTTTTT | CASSSGAGTGWGSREKLFF
TRBD2 | TRBJ2-1 | . | TRBV27 | TGTGCCAGCAGTTCCGGGACTAGCGGGGCCAATGAGCAGTTCTTC | CASSSGTSGANEQFF
. | TRBJ1-1 | . | TRBV7-6 | TGTGCCAGCAGCAGGGATACTCAGGGCACTGAAGCTTTCTTT | CASSRDTQGTEAFF
TRBD2 | TRBJ2-3 | . | TRBV3-1/TRBV3-2 | TGTGCCAGCAGCGCCGGGACTAGCTACACAGATACGCAGTATTTT | CASSAGTSYTDTQYF
. | TRBJ1-2 | . | TRBV29-1 | TGCAGCGTTAAGGAGACAGCCTATGGCTACACCTTC | CSVKETAYGYTF
. | TRBJ1-1 | once | TRBV13 | TGTGCCAGCAGCTCACAGTGGACTGAAGCTTTCTTT | CASSSQWTEAFF